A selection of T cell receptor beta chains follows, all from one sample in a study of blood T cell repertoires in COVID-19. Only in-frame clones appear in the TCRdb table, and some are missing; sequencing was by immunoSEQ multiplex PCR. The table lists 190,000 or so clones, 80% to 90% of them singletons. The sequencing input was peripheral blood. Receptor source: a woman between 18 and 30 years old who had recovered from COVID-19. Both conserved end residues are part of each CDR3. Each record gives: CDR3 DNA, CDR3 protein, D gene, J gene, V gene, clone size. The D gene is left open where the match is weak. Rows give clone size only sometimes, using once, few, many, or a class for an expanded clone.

CDR3 DNA: TGTGCCAGCAGCCAAGAGGAAGGGGGTTTGATACAAGAGACCCAGTACTTC
CDR3 protein: CASSQEEGGLIQETQYF
D gene: -
J gene: TRBJ2-5
V gene: TRBV14
clone size: -

CDR3 DNA: TGTGCCAGCAGTCAGGACAGCTACGAGCAGTACTTC
CDR3 protein: CASSQDSYEQYF
D gene: -
J gene: TRBJ2-7
V gene: TRBV6-5
clone size: -

CDR3 DNA: TGTGCCAGCAGTTACGGGGGGATGAACACTGAAGCTTTCTTT
CDR3 protein: CASSYGGMNTEAFF
D gene: -
J gene: TRBJ1-1
V gene: TRBV6-5
clone size: -

CDR3 DNA: TGTGCCAGCAGCTTCGGGAAAGACAGGGGAAAGGGGGAGCAGTTCTTC
CDR3 protein: CASSFGKDRGKGEQFF
D gene: TRBD1
J gene: TRBJ2-1
V gene: TRBV11-3
clone size: -

CDR3 DNA: TGTGCCAGCAGATCTCGGTCCCCTGGGGCCAACGTCCTGACTTTC
CDR3 protein: CASRSRSPGANVLTF
D gene: -
J gene: TRBJ2-6
V gene: TRBV27
clone size: -

CDR3 DNA: TGCGCCAGCAGCGGCGGACAGGGGGAGACCACCGGGGAGCTGTTTTTT
CDR3 protein: CASSGGQGETTGELFF
D gene: TRBD1
J gene: TRBJ2-2
V gene: TRBV5-1
clone size: -

CDR3 DNA: TGTGCCAGCAGCCCGACGACAGGCGGGGGGGGAAACATTCAGTACTTC
CDR3 protein: CASSPTTGGGGNIQYF
D gene: TRBD2
J gene: TRBJ2-4
V gene: TRBV11-2
clone size: -

CDR3 DNA: TGTGCCAGTAGTATAGCTCCGCCCGGCACTGAAGCTTTCTTT
CDR3 protein: CASSIAPPGTEAFF
D gene: -
J gene: TRBJ1-1
V gene: TRBV19
clone size: -

CDR3 DNA: TGTGCCAGCAGTCCGACAGGGTATAGCAATCAGCCCCAGCATTTT
CDR3 protein: CASSPTGYSNQPQHF
D gene: TRBD1
J gene: TRBJ1-5
V gene: TRBV3-1/TRBV3-2
clone size: -

CDR3 DNA: TGCGCCAGCAGCTTGGATGTGGGGCTAACCTACAATGAGCAGTTCTTC
CDR3 protein: CASSLDVGLTYNEQFF
D gene: -
J gene: TRBJ2-1
V gene: TRBV5-1
clone size: -

CDR3 DNA: TGTGCCAGTAGTACCCGGGACAGGGGAGACTACGAGCAGTACTTC
CDR3 protein: CASSTRDRGDYEQYF
D gene: TRBD1
J gene: TRBJ2-7
V gene: TRBV19
clone size: few

CDR3 DNA: TGTGCCAGCAGTTATAGCCGGGGTTTGATATCCTACGAGCAGTACTTC
CDR3 protein: CASSYSRGLISYEQYF
D gene: -
J gene: TRBJ2-7
V gene: TRBV6-5
clone size: -

CDR3 DNA: TGTGCCAGCAGCTGGACAGGGGGAAGGGGAAATGAGCAGTTCTTC
CDR3 protein: CASSWTGGRGNEQFF
D gene: TRBD1
J gene: TRBJ2-1
V gene: TRBV7-3
clone size: -

CDR3 DNA: TGTGCCAGCAGCTTGGGGCGAGGAGAGACCCAGTACTTC
CDR3 protein: CASSLGRGETQYF
D gene: -
J gene: TRBJ2-5
V gene: TRBV5-4
clone size: -

CDR3 DNA: TGTGCCAGCAGCAGATGGGACAGCTTAACAGATACGCAGTATTTT
CDR3 protein: CASSRWDSLTDTQYF
D gene: TRBD1
J gene: TRBJ2-3
V gene: TRBV7-9
clone size: -

CDR3 DNA: TGTGCCAGCACCGTAGCCCGGTGGAGCTCCTACAATGAGCAGTTCTTC
CDR3 protein: CASTVARWSSYNEQFF
D gene: -
J gene: TRBJ2-1
V gene: TRBV11-2
clone size: -

CDR3 DNA: TGTGCCAGCAGTGAAGGAGCGGGGGGTTTGGGAGATACGCAGTATTTT
CDR3 protein: CASSEGAGGLGDTQYF
D gene: TRBD2
J gene: TRBJ2-3
V gene: TRBV6-1
clone size: -

CDR3 DNA: TGTGCCAGCAGCTTCCTCACAGAGAACACTGAAGCTTTCTTT
CDR3 protein: CASSFLTENTEAFF
D gene: -
J gene: TRBJ1-1
V gene: TRBV7-2
clone size: -

CDR3 DNA: TGTGCCAGCAGCCTCGGACAGGCTTTCTCTGGAAACACCATATATTTT
CDR3 protein: CASSLGQAFSGNTIYF
D gene: TRBD1
J gene: TRBJ1-3
V gene: TRBV7-6
clone size: -

CDR3 DNA: TGTGCCATCAGTGAGGGGACGGGGGGCCCCTCCTACGAGCAGTACTTC
CDR3 protein: CAISEGTGGPSYEQYF
D gene: -
J gene: TRBJ2-7
V gene: TRBV10-3
clone size: -

CDR3 DNA: TGTGCCAGCAGCTCCTCCGGGGGGAGGCCTGGCACAGATACGCAGTATTTT
CDR3 protein: CASSSSGGRPGTDTQYF
D gene: TRBD2
J gene: TRBJ2-3
V gene: TRBV7-3
clone size: -

CDR3 DNA: TGTGCCAGCTCAGGGCTAGCGGCCACAGATACGCAGTATTTT
CDR3 protein: CASSGLAATDTQYF
D gene: TRBD2
J gene: TRBJ2-3
V gene: TRBV18
clone size: -

CDR3 DNA: TGTGCCAGCAGCGTGACTAGTAGCAATGAGCAGTTCTTC
CDR3 protein: CASSVTSSNEQFF
D gene: -
J gene: TRBJ2-1
V gene: TRBV9
clone size: -

CDR3 DNA: TGTGCCAGTAGTATGAGCGGGGGTGGTAATGAGCAGTTCTTC
CDR3 protein: CASSMSGGGNEQFF
D gene: TRBD2
J gene: TRBJ2-1
V gene: TRBV19
clone size: -

CDR3 DNA: TGTGCCAGCAGTTTTGGCTCCCACGGGGAGCTGTTTTTT
CDR3 protein: CASSFGSHGELFF
D gene: -
J gene: TRBJ2-2
V gene: TRBV12-3/TRBV12-4
clone size: -

CDR3 DNA: TGTGCCAGCAGTTTATGGGGAGGGGATGGCTACACCTTC
CDR3 protein: CASSLWGGDGYTF
D gene: -
J gene: TRBJ1-2
V gene: TRBV27
clone size: -

CDR3 DNA: TGTGCCAGCAGTGAAGTAGGGACAGACTACGAGCAGTACTTC
CDR3 protein: CASSEVGTDYEQYF
D gene: TRBD1
J gene: TRBJ2-7
V gene: TRBV27
clone size: once

CDR3 DNA: TGTGCCAGCAGTTACTTATCCGGGACTTACGATGAGCAGTTCTTC
CDR3 protein: CASSYLSGTYDEQFF
D gene: -
J gene: TRBJ2-1
V gene: TRBV6-5
clone size: -

CDR3 DNA: TGTGCCACCAGTGATGCCGGGACAACCTCCTACAATGAGCAGTTCTTC
CDR3 protein: CATSDAGTTSYNEQFF
D gene: -
J gene: TRBJ2-1
V gene: TRBV24-1
clone size: -

CDR3 DNA: TGTGCCAGCAGCCAAGGGCTAGCGGGAGTAAGGGCGGGCGAGCAGTTCTTC
CDR3 protein: CASSQGLAGVRAGEQFF
D gene: TRBD2
J gene: TRBJ2-1
V gene: TRBV3-1/TRBV3-2
clone size: -

CDR3 DNA: TGCGCCAGCAGCCAAGATAGGCGAGCGGGCCTATTAGATGAGCAGTTCTTC
CDR3 protein: CASSQDRRAGLLDEQFF
D gene: -
J gene: TRBJ2-1
V gene: TRBV4-1
clone size: -

CDR3 DNA: TGCGCCAGCAGCTTGGGGGACAGGGTGAATGGCTACACCTTC
CDR3 protein: CASSLGDRVNGYTF
D gene: TRBD1
J gene: TRBJ1-2
V gene: TRBV5-1
clone size: -

CDR3 DNA: TGTGCCAGCAGCTTAACCTACGGGGAGCTGTTTTTT
CDR3 protein: CASSLTYGELFF
D gene: -
J gene: TRBJ2-2
V gene: TRBV7-9
clone size: -

CDR3 DNA: TGTGCCAGCAGCCAAGATCTCGGGGGGAATGAGCAGTTCTTC
CDR3 protein: CASSQDLGGNEQFF
D gene: TRBD2
J gene: TRBJ2-1
V gene: TRBV3-1/TRBV3-2
clone size: once

CDR3 DNA: TGTGCCAGCAGTGAATGGCCAGATACGCAGTATTTT
CDR3 protein: CASSEWPDTQYF
D gene: -
J gene: TRBJ2-3
V gene: TRBV6-1
clone size: -

CDR3 DNA: TGTGCCAGCAGCTTAGCCAGGGATCACATGAACACTGAAGCTTTCTTT
CDR3 protein: CASSLARDHMNTEAFF
D gene: -
J gene: TRBJ1-1
V gene: TRBV7-8
clone size: -

CDR3 DNA: TGTGCCAGCAGCGGCGGGAGAACAGATACGCAGTATTTT
CDR3 protein: CASSGGRTDTQYF
D gene: TRBD2
J gene: TRBJ2-3
V gene: TRBV7-2
clone size: -

CDR3 DNA: TGCGCCAGCAGTGCGGTCCAAGGCATAGAGACCCAGTACTTC
CDR3 protein: CASSAVQGIETQYF
D gene: -
J gene: TRBJ2-5
V gene: TRBV4-1
clone size: -

CDR3 DNA: TGTGCCAGCAGCCCGGGGTACGGCAGTAACTATGGCTACACCTTC
CDR3 protein: CASSPGYGSNYGYTF
D gene: -
J gene: TRBJ1-2
V gene: TRBV11-2
clone size: -

CDR3 DNA: TGTGCCAGCAGCTTAGCCGCCAGTAATGAGCAGTTCTTC
CDR3 protein: CASSLAASNEQFF
D gene: -
J gene: TRBJ2-1
V gene: TRBV7-3
clone size: -

CDR3 DNA: TGTGCCAGCAGCCCAGGACAGGGCGTAGCCAAAAACATTCAGTACTTC
CDR3 protein: CASSPGQGVAKNIQYF
D gene: TRBD1
J gene: TRBJ2-4
V gene: TRBV2
clone size: -

CDR3 DNA: TGTGCAAGTCGCTTAGGGCGGGACAGGAGCTCCTATAATTCACCCCTCCACTTT
CDR3 protein: CASRLGRDRSSYNSPLHF
D gene: -
J gene: TRBJ1-6
V gene: TRBV12-2
clone size: -

CDR3 DNA: TGTGCCAGCTCACCAGGGGGCTCCCCACGCGAGCAGTACTTC
CDR3 protein: CASSPGGSPREQYF
D gene: -
J gene: TRBJ2-7
V gene: TRBV18
clone size: few

CDR3 DNA: TGTGCCAGCAGCGTTAGCGGGGGCGCGAACACCGGGGAGCTGTTTTTT
CDR3 protein: CASSVSGGANTGELFF
D gene: TRBD2
J gene: TRBJ2-2
V gene: TRBV9
clone size: once

CDR3 DNA: TGTGCCAGCTCACCGACAGGGGCAAATCAGCCCCAGCATTTT
CDR3 protein: CASSPTGANQPQHF
D gene: TRBD1
J gene: TRBJ1-5
V gene: TRBV18
clone size: -

CDR3 DNA: TGTGCCAGCAGCAGGAAACCCCTAGACAGGGAAAGCACAGATACGCAGTATTTT
CDR3 protein: CASSRKPLDRESTDTQYF
D gene: TRBD1
J gene: TRBJ2-3
V gene: TRBV11-2
clone size: -

CDR3 DNA: TGTGCCAGCAGCGTGTCCATGACAAACTACAATGAGCAGTTCTTC
CDR3 protein: CASSVSMTNYNEQFF
D gene: -
J gene: TRBJ2-1
V gene: TRBV9
clone size: -

CDR3 DNA: TGTGCCTCCGGGGGTTACCGATCCAATCAGCCCCAGCATTTT
CDR3 protein: CASGGYRSNQPQHF
D gene: -
J gene: TRBJ1-5
V gene: TRBV5-8
clone size: -

CDR3 DNA: TGCGCCAGCAGCCTTACCCTACCTAGCGGGAGCAACAATGAGCAGTTCTTC
CDR3 protein: CASSLTLPSGSNNEQFF
D gene: TRBD2
J gene: TRBJ2-1
V gene: TRBV4-1
clone size: -

CDR3 DNA: TGTGCCAGCAGCCCCTTGCGGGGGGATCGAGAGACCCAGTACTTC
CDR3 protein: CASSPLRGDRETQYF
D gene: TRBD2
J gene: TRBJ2-5
V gene: TRBV7-7
clone size: -

CDR3 DNA: TGTGCCAGCAGAGCAACAGGGCCCAGGGACCAGCCCCAGCATTTT
CDR3 protein: CASRATGPRDQPQHF
D gene: -
J gene: TRBJ1-5
V gene: TRBV2
clone size: few

CDR3 DNA: TGTGCCACCAGCAGCGGACTAGCGGGGGCCCGGGAGACCCAGTACTTC
CDR3 protein: CATSSGLAGARETQYF
D gene: TRBD2
J gene: TRBJ2-5
V gene: TRBV15
clone size: once